This TCR beta chain was captured by sequencing in a study of brain T cells in children with intractable seizures. Overall study results and limits: Pre- and post-surgery blood differed in depth, so pre-surgery absences may be undersampling. HCMV serostatus was not known, and viral specificity came from CDR3 similarity only.

The CDR3 consists of 13 residues. Looked up from germline, CDR1 is SGHRS and CDR2 is YFSETQ. Trimming removed 4 bases from V and 4 bases from J; junction bases left unmatched: 4. Sequencing was limited to surgery cases with top T cell transcript signatures in brain tissue. Before surgery, patients took at least one anti-epileptic drug. Clones were read by immunoSEQ multiplex PCR, and TCRdb kept only the in-frame ones, dropping some. The sample carries 110,000 or so clones, approximately 94% recorded once. Regarding this clone: Its antigen is unidentified.

The V and J genes are TRBV5-1 and TRBJ2-5; 7 nucleotides agree with TRBD1. The specimen was peripheral blood, collected at surgery. This receptor was taken from a boy in the first two years of life with hemimegalencephaly and intractable seizures. Written as DNA, the CDR3 is TGCGCCAGCAGCGACAGGGCGGGAGAGACCCAGTACTTC. Its translation: CASSDRAGETQYF.